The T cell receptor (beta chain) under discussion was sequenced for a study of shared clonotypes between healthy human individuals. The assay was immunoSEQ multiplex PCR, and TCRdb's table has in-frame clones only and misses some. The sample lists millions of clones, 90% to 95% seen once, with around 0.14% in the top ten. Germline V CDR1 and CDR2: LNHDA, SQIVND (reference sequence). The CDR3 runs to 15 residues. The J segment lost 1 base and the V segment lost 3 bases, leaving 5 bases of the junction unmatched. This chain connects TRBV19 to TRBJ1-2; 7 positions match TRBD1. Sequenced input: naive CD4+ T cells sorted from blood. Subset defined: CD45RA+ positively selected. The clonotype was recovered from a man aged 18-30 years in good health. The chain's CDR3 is CASSMTGPLNYGYTF. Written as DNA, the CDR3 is TGTGCCAGTAGTATGACAGGGCCTCTTAACTATGGCTACACCTTC.